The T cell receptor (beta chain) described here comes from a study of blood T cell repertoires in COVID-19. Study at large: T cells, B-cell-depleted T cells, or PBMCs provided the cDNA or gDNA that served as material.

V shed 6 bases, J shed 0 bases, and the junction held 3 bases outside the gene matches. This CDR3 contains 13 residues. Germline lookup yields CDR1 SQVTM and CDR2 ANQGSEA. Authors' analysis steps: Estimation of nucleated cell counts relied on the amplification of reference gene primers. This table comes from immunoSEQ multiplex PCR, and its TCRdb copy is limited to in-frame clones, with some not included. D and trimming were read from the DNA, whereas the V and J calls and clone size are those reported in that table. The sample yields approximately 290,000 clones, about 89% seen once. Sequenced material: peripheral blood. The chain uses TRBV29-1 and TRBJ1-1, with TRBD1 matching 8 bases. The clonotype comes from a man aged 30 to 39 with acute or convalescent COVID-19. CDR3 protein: CSVWTGMNTEAFF. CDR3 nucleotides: TGCAGCGTCTGGACAGGGATGAACACTGAAGCTTTCTTT.